Sequencing of this TCR beta chain was carried out in a study of cytomegalovirus exposure and HLA in healthy donors. Study at large: A preliminary data release comprised approximately 85 million unique TCRs obtained from HLA-typed donors. Study-level findings and limits: Further analysis was carried out later, and it showed several of the most significant clusters appearing linked to common viral pathogens.

Both 60 Vbeta primers and 13 Jbeta primers went into the PCR. Sequencing used immunoSEQ multiplex PCR; TCRdb keeps in-frame clones, though not all of them. The sample includes hundreds of thousands of clones, over 65% of them seen just once. The length of the CDR3 is 13 residues. Germline CDR1 and CDR2: SGHNT and YYREEE (reference sequence). V trimming: 4 bases; J trimming: 6 bases; junction bases outside the gene matches: 6. On this clone itself: Its antigen is currently unknown.

This chain connects TRBV5-4 to TRBJ1-1; 7 bases agree with TRBD1. Sequencing used PBMCs. The TCR was taken from a man in his late teens or twenties in good health and CMV-seronegative. DNA of the CDR3: TGTGCCAGCAGCCCACAGGACAGGTCTGAAGCTTTCTTT. It encodes CASSPQDRSEAFF.